A single sample is the source of the 24 T cell receptor beta chains below, sequenced in a study of cytomegalovirus exposure and HLA in healthy donors. Amplification used 60 Vbeta primers and 13 Jbeta primers. Clones were sequenced by immunoSEQ multiplex PCR, and TCRdb holds only the in-frame ones, with some missing. The sample includes just under 80,000 clones, around 84% of them seen just once. The sequencing sample was made of PBMCs. The origin of the receptors is a man aged 35-49 years in good health and CMV-seronegative.

This CDR3 is CASSSGRGTGELFF. As DNA, the CDR3 is TGTGCCAGCAGCTCAGGAAGAGGGACCGGGGAGCTGTTTTTT. J is TRBJ2-2 and V is TRBV7-9, with a possible D match to TRBD2 (5 bases). This CDR3 is 14 amino acids long. CDR1 and CDR2 from the germline V gene are SEHNR and FQNEAQ (reference sequence). Trimming left V 4 bases short and J 5 bases short, with 11 bases between.

J is TRBJ2-1 and V is TRBV30; 12 bases fit TRBD2. This CDR3 comprises 16 residues. The germline gives CDR1 GTSNPN, CDR2 SVGIG (reference sequence). Trimming removed 5 bases from V and 8 bases from J; junction bases left unmatched: 13. The CDR3 nucleotides read TGTGCCTGGGTACGGATCGGACTAGCGGGACGAGATGAGCAGTTCTTC. Translating gives CAWVRIGLAGRDEQFF.

V and J are TRBV5-4 and TRBJ1-2; possible D gene TRBD1, 6 bases. The CDR3 consists of 15 residues. V dropped 4 bases and J dropped 0 bases, with 13 bases sitting between them. Per germline, CDR1 SGHNT and CDR2 YYREEE (reference sequence). This CDR3 reads CASSKMDRANYGYTF. The CDR3 nucleotides are TGTGCCAGCAGCAAGATGGACAGAGCTAACTATGGCTACACCTTC.

V usage is TRBV29-1 and J usage is TRBJ2-5; 12 bases are shared with TRBD1. This CDR3 is built from 13 residues. Per the germline V gene, CDR1 is SQVTM and CDR2 is ANQGSEA. The V and J ends lost 7 bases and 5 bases, in that order; junction bases with no gene match: 5. Written as DNA, the CDR3 is TGCAGCGGAAGGGACAGGGGGCCGGAGACCCAGTACTTC. Translating gives CSGRDRGPETQYF. The full variable domain, its missing parts supplied by reference TRBV29-1 and TRBJ2-5, is SAVISQKPSRDICQRGTSLTIQCQVDSQVTMMFWYRQQPGQSLTLIATANQGSEATYESGFVIDKFPISRPNLTFSTLTVSNMSPEDSSIYLCSGRDRGPETQYFGPGTRLLVL.

This chain links TRBV27 with TRBJ2-7, with TRBD1 identical over 11 bases. Germline lookup yields CDR1 MNHEY and CDR2 SMNVEV (reference sequence). The trim removed 6 bases at V and 0 bases at J, leaving 4 bases unmatched. The CDR3 runs to 15 residues. The CDR3: CASRGTGGNSYEQYF. CDR3 DNA sequence: TGTGCCAGCAGGGGGACAGGGGGAAACTCCTACGAGCAGTACTTC.

The sample holds a few counts of this clone. The chain is built from TRBV7-9 and TRBJ2-3; the D gene is possibly TRBD2 (6 bases). Trimming removed 7 bases at V and 0 bases at J, with 14 bases between. The length of the CDR3 is 15 residues. In germline, CDR1 is SEHNR, CDR2 FQNEAQ (reference sequence). The CDR3 reads CASTSGLSSTDTQYF. CDR3 DNA sequence: TGTGCCAGCACCTCGGGACTGTCTAGCACAGATACGCAGTATTTT.

The chain couples TRBV7-8 to TRBJ2-7; TRBD2 matches at 7 bases. Germline V CDR1 and CDR2: SGHVS, FQNEAQ. Unmatched junction bases numbered 2, after V lost 0 bases and J lost 6 bases. This CDR3 region has 13 residues. CDR3 coding DNA: TGTGCCAGCAGCTTAGCCCTAGCGGTCGAGCAGTACTTC. Protein sequence: CASSLALAVEQYF.

This clone was seen more than once but under ten times. The genes are TRBV7-9 and TRBJ2-1, with 10 positions matching TRBD2. V lost 3 bases to trimming and J lost 6 bases; unmatched junction nucleotides: 8. Germline-derived CDR1 and CDR2 are SEHNR and FQNEAQ (reference sequence). The CDR3 consists of 16 residues. The CDR3 DNA follows: TGTGCCAGCAGCTTTCAGGCCGGGACTAGCGTCAATGAGCAGTTCTTC. As protein: CASSFQAGTSVNEQFF.

As DNA, the CDR3 is TGTGCCAGCAGTTTAGGGGGCATCACTAATGAAAAACTGTTTTTT. Translating it yields CASSLGGITNEKLFF. The chain links TRBV28 to TRBJ1-4; the D gene is possibly TRBD1 (6 bases). The V end lost 2 bases, the J end lost 2 bases, and 9 bases lay between the germline ends. Germline CDR1 is MDHEN and CDR2 is SYDVKM. The CDR3 is made up of 15 amino acids.

This chain uses TRBV19 with TRBJ2-7; tentative D call: TRBD1 (8 bases). Per the germline V gene, CDR1 is LNHDA and CDR2 is SQIVND (reference sequence). Between the trimmed V and J ends, which lost 1 base and 2 bases, there was a span of 21 bases. This CDR3 spans 18 amino acids. The CDR3 DNA reads TGTGCCAGTAGTATAGGGAGACGGGGAGGGACAGGAGCCTACGAGCAGTACTTC. Its translation is CASSIGRRGGTGAYEQYF.

CDR3 bases: TGTGCCAGCAGTTACTTGGCGGGAGGCCGGGAGACCCAGTACTTC. It specifies CASSYLAGGRETQYF. The V call is TRBV6-5, the J call TRBJ2-5; 8 nucleotides line up with TRBD2. CDR3 length: 15 amino acids. Germline-derived CDR1 and CDR2 are MNHEY and SVGAGI. V lost 1 base to trimming and J lost 5 bases; unmatched junction nucleotides: 6.

The table lists this clone with a count of one. The gene calls are TRBV4-3 and TRBJ2-5, with D maybe TRBD1 (5 bases). Germline V gene sequence: CDR1 LGHNA, CDR2 YSLEER. The V and J ends lost 1 base and 2 bases respectively, with 17 bases between them. The CDR3 covers 17 residues. CDR3 protein: CASSQGAGQGSQETQYF. In nucleotides, the CDR3 is TGCGCCAGCAGCCAAGGGGCTGGGCAGGGAAGTCAAGAGACCCAGTACTTC.

The chain joins TRBV25-1 to TRBJ2-7; TRBD1 matches 9 bases. With 4 bases clipped from V and 4 bases from J, the junction kept 11 bases outside the gene matches. The length of the CDR3 is 16 residues. CDR1 is MGHDK, CDR2 SYGVNS, per germline. CDR3 in amino acids: CASSGRLTGGQYEQYF. The CDR3 coding sequence is TGTGCCAGCAGTGGAAGGCTGACAGGGGGTCAGTACGAGCAGTACTTC.

V usage is TRBV27 and J usage is TRBJ1-1; 9 bases align to TRBD1. The CDR3 sequence is 14 residues long. CDR1 is MNHEY and CDR2 is SMNVEV in the germline V gene (reference sequence). The trim removed 6 bases at V and 7 bases at J, leaving 9 bases unmatched. The CDR3 reads CASSWDREAIEAFF. For the CDR3, the DNA is TGTGCCAGCAGCTGGGACAGGGAAGCGATTGAAGCTTTCTTT.

This clone came up a few times. V and J are TRBV5-8 and TRBJ2-2; TRBD2 might be the D (5 bases). The CDR3 has 16 residues. The V end was cut by 3 bases, the J end by 0 bases, with 12 bases between. Germline V gives CDR1 SGHTS, CDR2 YDEGEE. CDR3 loop: CASSSSLRANTGELFF. The CDR3 DNA sequence: TGTGCCAGCAGCTCCTCCCTGCGGGCGAACACCGGGGAGCTGTTTTTT.

The chain links TRBV5-6 to TRBJ2-7; TRBD1 matches 7 bases. The V gene's germline CDR1 is SGHDT and CDR2 YYEEEE. This CDR3 is 14 amino acids long. J was trimmed by 1 base and V by 3 bases; bases with no gene match: 4. Here the CDR3 reads CASSSYRGSYEQYF. The CDR3 bases are TGTGCCAGCAGCTCATACAGGGGATCCTACGAGCAGTACTTC.

The chain employs TRBV30 and TRBJ1-5; 9 bases are shared with TRBD1. The length of the CDR3 is 17 residues. Trimming took 2 bases from V and 1 from J; bases not matched to a gene: 9. Germline V gives CDR1 GTSNPN, CDR2 SVGIG (reference sequence). The CDR3 protein is CAWSFQTGTGSNQPQHF. CDR3 sequence (DNA): TGTGCCTGGAGTTTTCAAACAGGGACAGGGAGCAATCAGCCCCAGCATTTT.

DNA for the CDR3: TGTGCCATCAGCGACCTGCTAGCGGCTACCTACAATGAGCAGTTCTTC. Encoded protein: CAISDLLAATYNEQFF. This rearrangement joins TRBV10-3 to TRBJ2-1, with TRBD2 identical over 7 bases. CDR1 ENHRY and CDR2 SYGVKD come from the germline V gene. The CDR3 has 16 residues. The V and J ends lost 6 bases and 2 bases, in that order; junction bases with no gene match: 10.

The chain employs TRBV7-3 and TRBJ2-1, with a tentative D call TRBD2 (5 bases). CDR1 is SGHTA and CDR2 is FQGTGA in the germline V gene. CDR3 size: 15 residues. Trimming removed 5 bases at V and 6 bases at J, with 17 bases between. The CDR3 sequence is CASSRERVAVNEQFF. The CDR3 DNA follows: TGTGCCAGCAGCAGGGAGAGGGTGGCCGTCAATGAGCAGTTCTTC.

This chain connects TRBV2 to TRBJ2-3, with 8 bases that match TRBD2. Germline values: CDR1 SNHLY, CDR2 FYNNEI. The CDR3 is made up of 14 amino acids. Germline trimming cut 1 base from V and 5 bases from J; bases unmatched to any gene: 2. Here the CDR3 reads CASSEETSVDTQYF. The DNA for the CDR3 is TGTGCCAGCAGTGAAGAGACTAGCGTAGATACGCAGTATTTT.

This clone appeared a few times. The gene calls are TRBV10-3 and TRBJ1-4, with TRBD1 matching 7 bases. The J segment lost 8 bases and the V segment lost 4 bases, leaving 7 bases of the junction unmatched. Germline values: CDR1 ENHRY, CDR2 SYGVKD. The CDR3 is 14 residues long. The CDR3 coding sequence is TGTGCCATCAGTGGGACAGGCCCGGGGGAAAAACTGTTTTTT. Encoded protein: CAISGTGPGEKLFF.

The CDR3 protein is CASSPRDNSFYEQYF. In nucleotides, the CDR3 is TGTGCCAGCTCACCCCGGGACAACAGTTTCTACGAGCAGTACTTC. The rearrangement uses TRBV18 and TRBJ2-7, with TRBD1 as a possible D gene (6 bases). The V gene lost 3 bases and the J gene lost 3 bases, with 15 bases spanning the gap. The germline V gene has CDR1 KGHSH and CDR2 LQKENI. CDR3 length: 15 amino acids.

V gene TRBV18 combines with J gene TRBJ2-1; TRBD2 might be the D (6 bases). The germline V and J ends were trimmed by 6 bases and 5 bases, with 17 bases remaining between them. Per germline, CDR1 KGHSH and CDR2 LQKENI. This CDR3 has 15 residues. CDR3 sequence: CASSRLDAPNNEQFF. In DNA form, the CDR3 reads TGTGCCAGCTCCCGACTAGATGCCCCCAACAATGAGCAGTTCTTC.

This clone was seen a handful of times. A junction boundary mismatches the germline segment, possibly from a read error. The chain joins TRBV7-7 to TRBJ2-7, with 9 positions matching TRBD1. The CDR3 spans 14 residues. The germline V gene encodes CDR1 SSHAT and CDR2 FNYEAQ (reference sequence). The CDR3 protein is CASSLGQGTYEQYF. The CDR3 DNA sequence: TGTGCTAGCAGCTTGGGACAGGGAACCTACGAGCAGTACTTC.